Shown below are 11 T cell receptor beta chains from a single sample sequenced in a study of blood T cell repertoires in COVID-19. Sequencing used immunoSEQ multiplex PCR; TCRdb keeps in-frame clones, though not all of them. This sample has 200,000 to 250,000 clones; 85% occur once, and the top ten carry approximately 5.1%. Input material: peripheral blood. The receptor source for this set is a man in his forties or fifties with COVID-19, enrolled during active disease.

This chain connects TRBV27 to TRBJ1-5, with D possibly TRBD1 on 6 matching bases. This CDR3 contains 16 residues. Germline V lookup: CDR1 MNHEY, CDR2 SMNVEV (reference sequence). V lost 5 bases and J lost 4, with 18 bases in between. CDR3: CASSDQTGGRNQPQHF. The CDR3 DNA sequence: TGTGCCAGCAGTGACCAGACAGGTGGAAGAAATCAGCCCCAGCATTTT.

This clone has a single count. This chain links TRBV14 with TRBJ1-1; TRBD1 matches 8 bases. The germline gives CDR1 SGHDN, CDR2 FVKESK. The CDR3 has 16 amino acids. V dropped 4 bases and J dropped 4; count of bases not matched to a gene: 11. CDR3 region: CASSPQNRGLGTEAFF. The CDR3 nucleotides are TGTGCCAGCAGCCCCCAGAACAGGGGGTTAGGCACTGAAGCTTTCTTT.

For the CDR3, the DNA is TGTGCCACCAGCAGGCAGGGGGCGTTGAGTGAAAAACTGTTTTTT. Translated: CATSRQGALSEKLFF. The rearrangement joins TRBV15 to TRBJ1-4; 8 nucleotides match TRBD1. J lost 7 bases, V lost 3 bases, and 7 bases had no gene match. Germline lookup yields CDR1 LNHNV and CDR2 YYDKDF (reference sequence). CDR3 length: 15 amino acids.

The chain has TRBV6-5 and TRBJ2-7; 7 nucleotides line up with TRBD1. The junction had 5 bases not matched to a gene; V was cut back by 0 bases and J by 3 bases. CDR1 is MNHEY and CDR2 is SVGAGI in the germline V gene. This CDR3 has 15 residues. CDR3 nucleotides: TGTGCCAGCAGTTACTCGATAGGGGGCGTCTACGAGCAGTACTTC. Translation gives CASSYSIGGVYEQYF.

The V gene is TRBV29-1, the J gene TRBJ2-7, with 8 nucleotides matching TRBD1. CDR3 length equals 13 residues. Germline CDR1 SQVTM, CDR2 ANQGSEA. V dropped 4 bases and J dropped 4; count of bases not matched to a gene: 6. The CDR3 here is CSVVTRGRYEQYF. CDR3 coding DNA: TGCAGCGTTGTCACCAGGGGGCGATACGAGCAGTACTTC.

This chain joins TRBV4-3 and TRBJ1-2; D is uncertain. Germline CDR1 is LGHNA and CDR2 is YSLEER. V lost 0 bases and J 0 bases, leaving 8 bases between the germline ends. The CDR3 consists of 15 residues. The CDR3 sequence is CASSQEYPANYGYTF. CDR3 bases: TGCGCCAGCAGCCAAGAATATCCAGCTAACTATGGCTACACCTTC.

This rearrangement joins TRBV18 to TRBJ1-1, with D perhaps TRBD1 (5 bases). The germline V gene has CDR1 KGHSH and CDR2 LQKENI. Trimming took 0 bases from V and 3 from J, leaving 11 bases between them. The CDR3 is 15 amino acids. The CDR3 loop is CASSPPTVRDTEAFF. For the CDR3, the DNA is TGTGCCAGCTCACCACCGACAGTTAGGGACACTGAAGCTTTCTTT.

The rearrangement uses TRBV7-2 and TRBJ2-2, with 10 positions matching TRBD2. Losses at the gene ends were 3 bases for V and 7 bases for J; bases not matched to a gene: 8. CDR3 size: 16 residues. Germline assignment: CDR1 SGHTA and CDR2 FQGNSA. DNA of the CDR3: TGTGCCAGCAGCTTGTTAGCGGGGGGTTCCGGCGGGGAGCTGTTTTTT. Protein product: CASSLLAGGSGGELFF. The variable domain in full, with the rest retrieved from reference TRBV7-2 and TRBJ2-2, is GAGVSQSPSNKVTEKGKDVELRCDPISGHTALYWYRQSLGQGLEFLIYFQGNSAPDKSGLPSDRFSAERTGGSVSTLTIQRTQQEDSAVYLCASSLLAGGSGGELFFGEGSRLTVL.

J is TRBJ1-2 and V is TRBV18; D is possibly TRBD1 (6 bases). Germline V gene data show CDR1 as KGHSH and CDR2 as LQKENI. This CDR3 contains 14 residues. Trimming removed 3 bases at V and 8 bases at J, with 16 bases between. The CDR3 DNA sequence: TGTGCCAGCTCACCCTCGGGGGGGCTTGGGGGCTACACCTTC. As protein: CASSPSGGLGGYTF.

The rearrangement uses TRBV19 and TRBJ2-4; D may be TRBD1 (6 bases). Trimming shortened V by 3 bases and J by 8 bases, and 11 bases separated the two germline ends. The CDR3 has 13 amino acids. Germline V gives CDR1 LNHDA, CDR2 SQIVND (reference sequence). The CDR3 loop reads CASSILRGDIQYF. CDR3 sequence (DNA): TGTGCCAGTAGTATCCTCAGGGGTGACATTCAGTACTTC.

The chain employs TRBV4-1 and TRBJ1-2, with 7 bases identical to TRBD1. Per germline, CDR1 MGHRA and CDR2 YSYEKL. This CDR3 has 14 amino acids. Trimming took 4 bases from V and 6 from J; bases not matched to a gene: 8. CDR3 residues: CASSRPTGIDGYTF. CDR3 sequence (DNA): TGCGCCAGCAGCCGACCGACAGGGATCGATGGCTACACCTTC.